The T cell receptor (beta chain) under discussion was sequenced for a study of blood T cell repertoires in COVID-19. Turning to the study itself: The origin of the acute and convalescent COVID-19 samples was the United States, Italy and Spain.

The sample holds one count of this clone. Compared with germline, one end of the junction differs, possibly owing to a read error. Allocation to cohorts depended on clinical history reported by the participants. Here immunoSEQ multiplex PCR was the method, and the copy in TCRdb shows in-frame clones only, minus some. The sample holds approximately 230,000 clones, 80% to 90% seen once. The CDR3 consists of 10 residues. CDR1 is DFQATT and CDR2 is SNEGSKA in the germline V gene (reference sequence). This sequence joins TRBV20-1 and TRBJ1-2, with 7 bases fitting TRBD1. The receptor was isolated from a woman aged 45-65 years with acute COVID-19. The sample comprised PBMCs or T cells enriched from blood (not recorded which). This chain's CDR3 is CSARRGEVGF. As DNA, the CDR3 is TGCAGTGCTCGCAGGGGGGAAGTTGGCTTC.